Listed below are T cell receptor beta chains from one sample, sequenced in a study of blood T cell repertoires in COVID-19. Using immunoSEQ multiplex PCR, the repertoire was profiled, and TCRdb retains in-frame clones only, with some absent. The table records around 260,000 clones, around nine tenths of them present only once. The sample consisted of PBMCs or T cells enriched from blood (not recorded which). The source is a woman aged 25 to 39 who had recovered from COVID-19. CDR3s include the opening cysteine and the closing phenylalanine or tryptophan. The D gene is left open where the match is weak. A clone size is listed for some rows: how often the clone was seen (once, few, many), or a class if it is expanded.

D gene	V gene	J gene	clone size	CDR3 DNA	CDR3 protein
NA	TRBV30	TRBJ1-1	NA	TGTGCCTGGACCCCCCAGGGTGGGACTGAAGCTTTCTTT	CAWTPQGGTEAFF
NA	TRBV28	TRBJ2-7	NA	TGTGCCAGCAGTGAGTTGGGGGGTGGTCTATCGTGGTCCTACGAGCAGTACTTC	CASSELGGGLSWSYEQYF
NA	TRBV11-2	TRBJ2-1	NA	TGTGCCAGCAGCTTAGCGGGGAGCCTTAGTGAGCAGTTCTTC	CASSLAGSLSEQFF
NA	TRBV7-3	TRBJ1-1	NA	TGTGCCAGCAGCTTAGCAGGGGACACTGAAGCTTTCTTT	CASSLAGDTEAFF
NA	TRBV14	TRBJ2-1	NA	TGTGCCAGCAGCCAAGGGTTAGCTTCCTACAATGAGCAGTTCTTC	CASSQGLASYNEQFF
NA	TRBV9	TRBJ1-2	NA	TGTGCCAGCAGCGTGAGTCTGAGCGGTTATGGCTACACCTTC	CASSVSLSGYGYTF
TRBD1	TRBV28	TRBJ2-3	NA	TGTGCCAGCACGGGGACAGAGAGCACAGATACGCAGTATTTT	CASTGTESTDTQYF
TRBD1	TRBV4-3	TRBJ1-5	NA	TGCGCCAGCAGCCACGGGACAGGGGGTCAGCCCCAGCATTTT	CASSHGTGGQPQHF
NA	TRBV11-2	TRBJ2-3	NA	TGTGCCAGCAGCTTAGGGGGGCTAGCCGGAGATACGCAGTATTTT	CASSLGGLAGDTQYF
NA	TRBV19	TRBJ2-7	NA	TGTGCCAGTAGGACCTCCGCTGGGGGGTACGAGCAGTACTTC	CASRTSAGGYEQYF
TRBD1	TRBV7-8	TRBJ1-2	NA	TGTGCCAGCAGCTTAGACCCGACAGGGAATGGCTATGGCTACACCTTC	CASSLDPTGNGYGYTF
NA	TRBV5-1	TRBJ2-3	NA	TGCGCCAGCAGCTGGATCCGGGACTTTGACACAGATACGCAGTATTTT	CASSWIRDFDTDTQYF
NA	TRBV7-9	TRBJ2-7	NA	TGTGCCAGCAGCTTAGCGGCCTCCTACGAGCAGTACTTC	CASSLAASYEQYF
TRBD2	TRBV4-2	TRBJ2-1	NA	TGTGCCAGCAGCCAACCTAGCGGGAGTGTAAATGAGCAGTTCTTC	CASSQPSGSVNEQFF
NA	TRBV9	TRBJ2-7	once	TGTGCCAGCAGCGTAGCTGGCAGGGGATACGAGCAGTACTTC	CASSVAGRGYEQYF
NA	TRBV2	TRBJ1-1	NA	TGTGCCGGCAAACAGGGCCCGAACACTGAAGCTTTCTTT	CAGKQGPNTEAFF
TRBD1	TRBV19	TRBJ1-2	few	TGTGCCAGTAGTTCCCGGGACAGGGTGGACTATGGCTACACCTTC	CASSSRDRVDYGYTF
NA	TRBV6-1	TRBJ2-7	NA	TGTGCCAGCAGTGACCTCGGACAGACCTACGAGCAGTACTTC	CASSDLGQTYEQYF
TRBD1	TRBV9	TRBJ2-3	NA	TGTGCCAGCAGCGTAGAAGCGACAGGGCGCGTGTCAGAGTATTTT	CASSVEATGRVSEYF
NA	TRBV28	TRBJ2-4	NA	TGTGCCAGCAGTTTAGGAGTAGGTAGAAACATTCAGTACTTC	CASSLGVGRNIQYF
NA	TRBV30	TRBJ2-1	NA	TGTGCCTGGGGGGGGGACAGCAATGAGCAGTTCTTC	CAWGGDSNEQFF
TRBD2	TRBV7-8	TRBJ2-1	NA	TGTGCCAGCAGCTTAGGCCCCCCAGCGGGGACCTACAATGAGCAGTTCTTC	CASSLGPPAGTYNEQFF
TRBD2	TRBV5-6	TRBJ2-3	NA	TGTGCCAGCAACCCAGCGGCTAGCGGGAGGTATGGAGATACGCAGTATTTT	CASNPAASGRYGDTQYF
NA	TRBV19	TRBJ1-3	NA	TGTGCCAGTAGTATAGGTGGCCTGGCTGGAAACACCATATATTTT	CASSIGGLAGNTIYF
NA	TRBV28	TRBJ2-1	once	TGTGCCAGCAGACAGGGTCCCAATGAGCAGTTCTTC	CASRQGPNEQFF
NA	TRBV7-2	TRBJ2-7	NA	TGTGCCAGCAGCTTATGGCAGACTGGGGAGCAGTACTTC	CASSLWQTGEQYF
NA	TRBV28	TRBJ1-1	once	TGTGCCAGCTCAGGGAACACTGAAGCTTTCTTT	CASSGNTEAFF
NA	TRBV9	TRBJ2-4	NA	TGTGCCAGCACCCCCCGGGCCAAAAACATTCAGTACTTC	CASTPRAKNIQYF
NA	TRBV28	TRBJ1-6	NA	TGTGCCAGCAGTTCGTATTCACCCCTCCACTTT	CASSSYSPLHF
TRBD2	TRBV5-1	TRBJ2-7	once	TGCGCCAGCAGCTTGAGTCCGGGAGGCTCCTACGAGCAGTACTTC	CASSLSPGGSYEQYF
TRBD1	TRBV19	TRBJ1-5	NA	TGTGCCAGTAGTATAGAGGGACAGGTAAATCAGCCCCAGCATTTT	CASSIEGQVNQPQHF
NA	TRBV19	TRBJ2-4	few	TGTGCCAGTAGCTTAGCCCCAAGTGGAGCCAAAAACATTCAGTACTTC	CASSLAPSGAKNIQYF
NA	TRBV5-1	TRBJ2-1	NA	TGCGCCAGCAGCTTGTACTCCTACAATGAGCAGTTCTTC	CASSLYSYNEQFF
TRBD2	TRBV3-1/TRBV3-2	TRBJ2-7	NA	TGTGCCAGCAGCCAGGATCTTGGGGGACCCTTCGGCGGGAGTGTGCTCGAGCAGTACTTC	CASSQDLGGPFGGSVLEQYF
NA	TRBV30	TRBJ2-7	few	TGTGCCTGGAGTCGGGGTGGAGCACACGAGCAGTACTTC	CAWSRGGAHEQYF
NA	TRBV3-1/TRBV3-2	TRBJ2-1	NA	TGTGCCAGCAGCCCCACAGTAGCGGTCGATGAGCAGTTCTTC	CASSPTVAVDEQFF
TRBD1	TRBV19	TRBJ2-4	NA	TGTGCCAGTAGTTTCCGGGACAGGGGCTTAATGGCCAAAAACATTCAGTACTTC	CASSFRDRGLMAKNIQYF
NA	TRBV5-5	TRBJ2-7	NA	TGTGCCAGCAACATAGGAGTTCCTTCCTACGAGCAGTACTTC	CASNIGVPSYEQYF
TRBD2	TRBV6-5	TRBJ2-7	NA	TGTGCCAGCATATCTAGCGGGAAGTACGAGCAGTACTTC	CASISSGKYEQYF
TRBD1	TRBV7-2	TRBJ1-5	NA	TGTGCCAGCAGCTTAGAGGACGGGACAGGGAGTCAGCCCCAGCATTTT	CASSLEDGTGSQPQHF